What follows is one T cell receptor beta chain and its context. Its matching antigen is unknown. The data stem from a study of shared clonotypes between healthy human individuals. The study's findings and limits: It was observed that roughly 5.5% of naive CD4 clonotypes were shared across four donors. An effect of sequencing depth on clonotype sharing among donors was expected.

Per germline, CDR1 SGHVS and CDR2 FNYEAQ. After removal of 5 bases from V and 2 bases from J, the junction contained 3 bases not matched to a gene. The CDR3 totals 16 residues. Naive CD8 populations comprised CD45RO-negative cells positively selected for CCR7, excluding terminally differentiated effector memory CD45RA+ cells. Data came from immunoSEQ multiplex PCR; TCRdb stores just in-frame clones and leaves some out. This table holds roughly 2 million clones, about 95% found once. Sequenced material: naive CD8+ T cells sorted from blood. The sequence derives from a man younger than 30 in good health. This chain joins TRBV7-6 and TRBJ2-3, with 14 positions matching TRBD2. The CDR3 sequence is CASSPGLAGVTDTQYF. The DNA of the CDR3 is TGTGCCAGCAGCCCGGGACTAGCGGGGGTCACAGATACGCAGTATTTT.